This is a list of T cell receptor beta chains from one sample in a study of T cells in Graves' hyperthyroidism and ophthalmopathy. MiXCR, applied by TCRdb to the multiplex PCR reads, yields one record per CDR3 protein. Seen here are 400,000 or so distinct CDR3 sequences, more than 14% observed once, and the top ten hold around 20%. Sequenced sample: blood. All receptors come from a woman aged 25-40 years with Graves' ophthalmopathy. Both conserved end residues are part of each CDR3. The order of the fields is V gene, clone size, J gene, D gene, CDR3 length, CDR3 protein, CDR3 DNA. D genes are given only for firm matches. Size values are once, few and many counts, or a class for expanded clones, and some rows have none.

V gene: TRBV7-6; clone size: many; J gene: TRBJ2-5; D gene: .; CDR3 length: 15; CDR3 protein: CASSPRTGIQETQYF; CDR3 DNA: TGTGCCAGCAGCCCAAGAACAGGGATCCAAGAGACCCAGTACTTC
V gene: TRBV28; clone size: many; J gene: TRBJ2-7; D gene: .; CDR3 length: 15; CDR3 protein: CASSLSGGWSKEQYF; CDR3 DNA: TGTGCCAGCAGTTTAAGTGGGGGCTGGTCGAAGGAGCAGTACTTC
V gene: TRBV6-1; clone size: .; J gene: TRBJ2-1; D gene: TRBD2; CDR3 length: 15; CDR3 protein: CASSLRTSGGSEQFF; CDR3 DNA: TGTGCCAGCAGCCTAAGGACTAGCGGGGGCTCGGAGCAGTTCTTC
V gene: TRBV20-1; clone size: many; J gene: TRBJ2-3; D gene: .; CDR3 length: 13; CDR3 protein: CSARGGATDTQYF; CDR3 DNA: TGCAGTGCTAGAGGGGGGGCAACCGATACGCAGTATTTT
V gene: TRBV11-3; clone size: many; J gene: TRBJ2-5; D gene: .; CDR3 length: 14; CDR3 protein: CASSFLRRGETQYF; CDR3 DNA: TGTGCCAGCAGCTTCTTACGGAGGGGAGAGACCCAGTACTTC
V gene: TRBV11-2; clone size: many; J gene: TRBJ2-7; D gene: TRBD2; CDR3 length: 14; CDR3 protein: CASSFGGGTYEQYF; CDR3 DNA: TGTGCCAGCAGCTTCGGCGGGGGTACCTACGAGCAGTACTTC
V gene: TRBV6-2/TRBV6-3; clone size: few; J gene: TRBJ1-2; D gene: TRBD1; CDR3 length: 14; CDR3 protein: CASRRTGSVYGYTF; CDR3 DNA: TGTGCCAGCAGGAGGACAGGGTCTGTCTATGGCTACACCTTC
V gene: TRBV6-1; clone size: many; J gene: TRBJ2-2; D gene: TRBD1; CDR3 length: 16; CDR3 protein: CASSVGTGRVTGELFF; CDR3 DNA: TGTGCCAGCAGTGTCGGGACAGGAAGGGTTACCGGGGAGCTGTTTTTT
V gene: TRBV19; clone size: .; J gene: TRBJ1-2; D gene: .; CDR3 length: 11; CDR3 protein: CASSFGSVDTF; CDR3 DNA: TGTGCCAGTAGTTTTGGTTCTGTGGACACCTTC
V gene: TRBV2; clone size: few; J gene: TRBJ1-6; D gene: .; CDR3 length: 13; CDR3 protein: CASKGGGNSPLHF; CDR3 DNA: TGTGCCAGCAAAGGCGGCGGTAATTCACCCCTCCACTTT
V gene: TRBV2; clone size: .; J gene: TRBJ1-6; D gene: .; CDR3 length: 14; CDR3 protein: CASSEDQALSPLHF; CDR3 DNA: TGTGCCAGCAGTGAGGATCAGGCCCTCTCACCCCTCCACTTT
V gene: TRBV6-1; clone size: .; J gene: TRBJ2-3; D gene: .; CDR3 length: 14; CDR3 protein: CASSLAGSADTQYF; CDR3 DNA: TGTGCCAGCAGCTTGGCGGGGAGCGCAGATACGCAGTATTTT
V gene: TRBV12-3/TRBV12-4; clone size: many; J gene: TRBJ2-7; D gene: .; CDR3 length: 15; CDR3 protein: CASSLGGRSSYEQYF; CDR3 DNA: TGTGCCAGCAGCCTTGGAGGTAGGAGCTCCTACGAGCAGTACTTC
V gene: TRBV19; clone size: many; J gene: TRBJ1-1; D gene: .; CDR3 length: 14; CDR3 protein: CATRDKGFYTEAFF; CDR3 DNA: TGTGCCACCCGGGACAAGGGCTTTTACACTGAAGCTTTCTTT
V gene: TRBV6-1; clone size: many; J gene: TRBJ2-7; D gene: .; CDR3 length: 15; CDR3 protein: CASRGGLARSYEQYF; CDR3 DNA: TGTGCCAGCAGGGGAGGCCTAGCGAGGTCCTACGAGCAGTACTTC
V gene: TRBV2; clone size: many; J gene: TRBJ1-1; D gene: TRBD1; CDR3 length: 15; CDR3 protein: CASSEALTGASEAFF; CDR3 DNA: TGTGCCAGCAGTGAAGCACTAACAGGGGCCAGTGAAGCTTTCTTT
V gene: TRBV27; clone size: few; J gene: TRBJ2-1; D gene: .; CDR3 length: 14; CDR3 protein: CASSSGPRGNEQFF; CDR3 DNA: TGTGCCAGCAGTTCCGGCCCGAGGGGGAATGAGCAGTTCTTC
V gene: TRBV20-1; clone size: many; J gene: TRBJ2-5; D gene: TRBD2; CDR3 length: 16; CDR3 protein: CSASAGTSDHQETQYF; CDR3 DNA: TGCAGTGCTAGTGCCGGGACTAGCGATCACCAAGAGACCCAGTACTTC
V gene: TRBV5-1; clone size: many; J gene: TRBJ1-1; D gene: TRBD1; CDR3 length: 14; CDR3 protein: CASSATGPVAEAFF; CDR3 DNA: TGCGCCAGCAGCGCGACAGGGCCAGTGGCTGAAGCTTTCTTT
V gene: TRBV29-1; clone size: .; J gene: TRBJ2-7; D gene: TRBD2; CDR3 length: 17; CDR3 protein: CSVEAPSGLVFSYEQYF; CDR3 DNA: TGCAGCGTTGAGGCTCCGTCGGGACTAGTTTTTTCCTACGAGCAGTACTTC
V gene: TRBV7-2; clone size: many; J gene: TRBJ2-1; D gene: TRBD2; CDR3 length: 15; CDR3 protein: CASSIGTSGGNEQFF; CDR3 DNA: TGTGCCAGCAGCATCGGGACTAGCGGGGGAAATGAGCAGTTCTTC
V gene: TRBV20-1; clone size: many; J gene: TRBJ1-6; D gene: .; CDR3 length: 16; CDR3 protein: CSARNKRQEENSPLHF; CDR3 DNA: TGCAGTGCTAGAAACAAACGACAGGAGGAGAACTCACCCCTCCACTTT
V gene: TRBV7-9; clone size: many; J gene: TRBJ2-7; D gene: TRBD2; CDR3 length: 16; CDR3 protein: CASSSGTSGDPYEQYF; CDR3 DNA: TGTGCCAGCAGCTCTGGGACTAGCGGGGACCCCTACGAGCAGTACTTC
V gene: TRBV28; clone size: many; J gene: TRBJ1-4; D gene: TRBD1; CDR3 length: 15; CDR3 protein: CASSPPGTGREKLFF; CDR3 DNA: TGTGCCAGCAGCCCACCCGGGACAGGGAGGGAAAAACTGTTTTTT
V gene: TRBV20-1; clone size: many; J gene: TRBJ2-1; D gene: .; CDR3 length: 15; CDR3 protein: CSASPPGRAYNEQFF; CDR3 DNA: TGCAGTGCTAGTCCTCCAGGTCGAGCCTACAATGAGCAGTTCTTC
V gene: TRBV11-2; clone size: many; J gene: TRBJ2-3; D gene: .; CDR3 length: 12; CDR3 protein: CASSFGGDTQYF; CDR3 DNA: TGTGCCAGCAGCTTTGGGGGCGATACGCAGTATTTT
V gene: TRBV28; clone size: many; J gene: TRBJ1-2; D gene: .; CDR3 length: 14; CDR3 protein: CASSFGGNLYGYTF; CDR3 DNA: TGTGCCAGCAGTTTTGGCGGAAACCTCTATGGCTACACCTTC
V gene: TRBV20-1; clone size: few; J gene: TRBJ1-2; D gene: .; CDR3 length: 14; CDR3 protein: CSAEPPGTTYGYTF; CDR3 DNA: TGCAGTGCAGAGCCCCCCGGGACTACCTATGGCTACACCTTC
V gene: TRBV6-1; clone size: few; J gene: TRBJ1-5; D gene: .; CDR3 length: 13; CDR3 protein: CASSESLYGPQHF; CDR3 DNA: TGTGCCAGCAGTGAATCTCTTTATGGGCCCCAGCATTTT
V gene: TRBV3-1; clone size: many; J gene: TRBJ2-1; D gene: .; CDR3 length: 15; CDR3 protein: CASSLRRYDPNEQFF; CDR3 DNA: TGTGCCAGCAGCCTTCGAAGGTACGACCCCAATGAGCAGTTCTTC
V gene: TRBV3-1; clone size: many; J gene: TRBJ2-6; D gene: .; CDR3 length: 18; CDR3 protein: CASSQEDGLISGANVLTF; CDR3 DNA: TGTGCCAGCAGCCAAGAAGATGGTCTGATCTCTGGGGCCAACGTCCTGACTTTC
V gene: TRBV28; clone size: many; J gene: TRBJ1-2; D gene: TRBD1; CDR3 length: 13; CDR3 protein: CASSPTGVYGYTF; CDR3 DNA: TGTGCCAGCAGTCCAACAGGGGTCTATGGCTACACCTTC
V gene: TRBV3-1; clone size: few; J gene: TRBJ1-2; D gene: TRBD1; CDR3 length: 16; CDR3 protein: CASTPATGTGFFGYTF; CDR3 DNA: TGTGCCAGCACCCCCGCTACCGGGACAGGTTTCTTTGGCTACACCTTC
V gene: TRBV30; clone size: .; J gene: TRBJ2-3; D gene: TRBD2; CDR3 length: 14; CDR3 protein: CAYQTSGNTDTQYF; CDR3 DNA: TGTGCCTACCAAACTAGCGGGAACACAGATACGCAGTATTTT
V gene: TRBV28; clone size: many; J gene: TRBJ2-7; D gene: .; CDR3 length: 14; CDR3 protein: CASSSYRGGYEQYF; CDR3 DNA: TGTGCCAGCAGTTCCTACAGGGGGGGCTACGAGCAGTACTTC
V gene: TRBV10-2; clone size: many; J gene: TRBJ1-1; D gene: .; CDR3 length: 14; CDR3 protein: CASSEGRVVTEAFF; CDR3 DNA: TGCGCCAGCAGTGAGGGTCGAGTGGTCACTGAAGCTTTCTTT
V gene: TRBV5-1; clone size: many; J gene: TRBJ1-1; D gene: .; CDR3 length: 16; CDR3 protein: CASSLGRDGRNTEAFF; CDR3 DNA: TGCGCCAGCAGCTTGGGACGTGACGGCCGGAACACTGAAGCTTTCTTT